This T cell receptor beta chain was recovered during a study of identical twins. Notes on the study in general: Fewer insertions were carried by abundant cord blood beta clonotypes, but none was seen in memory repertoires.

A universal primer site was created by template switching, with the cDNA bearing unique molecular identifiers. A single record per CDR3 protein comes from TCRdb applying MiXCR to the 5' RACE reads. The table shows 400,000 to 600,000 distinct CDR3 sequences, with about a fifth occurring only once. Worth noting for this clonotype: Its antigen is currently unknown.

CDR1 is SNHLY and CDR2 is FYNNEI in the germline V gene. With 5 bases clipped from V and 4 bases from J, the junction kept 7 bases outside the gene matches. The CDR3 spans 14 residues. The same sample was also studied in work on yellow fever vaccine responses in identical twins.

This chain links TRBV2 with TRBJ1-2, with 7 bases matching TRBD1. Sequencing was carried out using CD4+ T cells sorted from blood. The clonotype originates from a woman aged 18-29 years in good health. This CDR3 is CASSQGGNGYGYTF. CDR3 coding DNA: TGTGCCAGCAGTCAGGGGGGGAACGGCTATGGCTACACCTTC.